The sequence of this T cell receptor beta chain was determined in a study of blood T cell repertoires in COVID-19. As for the study in general: Sites in the United States, Italy and Spain provided acute and convalescent COVID-19 samples. Sources were T cells, B-cell-depleted T cells, or PBMCs; the material itself was cDNA or gDNA.

In the source study's methods: Scientists estimated how many nucleated cells there were by amplifying reference gene primers. Sequencing was performed with immunoSEQ multiplex PCR; in TCRdb, only in-frame clones are kept and a portion is missing. From that table come the V and J calls and clone size; the DNA was used to work out D and trimming. The sample contains some 120,000 clones, around 83% of which appear only once. Per the germline V gene, CDR1 is LGHNA and CDR2 is YSLEER. The CDR3 covers 13 residues. Trimming removed 0 bases from V and 4 bases from J, with 4 bases in between. The chain uses TRBV4-3 and TRBJ1-5; no definite D call. This clonotype was obtained from a middle-aged man with acute or convalescent COVID-19. The sample comprised peripheral blood. In DNA form, the CDR3 reads TGCGCCAGCAGCCAAGACAGGAATCAGCCCCAGCATTTT. Encoded protein: CASSQDRNQPQHF.